One sample yielded the 3 T cell receptor beta chains listed below, sequenced in a study of beta chain features in type 1 diabetes. Of the isolated RNA, all was reverse transcribed, and so the sequenced material was expressed TCRB transcripts. TCRdb keeps only in-frame clones here, not all; method: immunoSEQ multiplex PCR. The sample holds about 290,000 clones, about 8.5% seen once. Sequenced material: central memory CD4+ T cells from blood. These receptors were obtained from a woman aged 18-35 years in good health.

J is TRBJ2-3 and V is TRBV5-6, with TRBD1 identical over 10 bases. V was clipped by 3 bases and J by 2 bases; unmatched bases: 6. Looked up from germline, CDR1 is SGHDT and CDR2 is YYEEEE. The CDR3 is made up of 16 amino acids. The CDR3 region has the DNA TGTGCCAGCAGCTACCGGACAGGGGGGCACACAGATACGCAGTATTTT. The encoded protein is CASSYRTGGHTDTQYF.

The rearrangement joins TRBV9 to TRBJ2-5; the D gene could be TRBD1 or TRBD2 (6 bases each). This CDR3 has 15 residues. CDR1 SGDLS and CDR2 YYNGEE come from the germline V gene. V lost 3 bases and J 5 bases, leaving 17 bases between the germline ends. The chain's CDR3 is CASSGGADPRETQYF. DNA for the CDR3: TGTGCCAGCAGCGGGGGGGCTGACCCCAGGGAGACCCAGTACTTC.

The chain combines TRBV6-5 with TRBJ1-1, with D perhaps matching TRBD1 (5 bases). There are 13 residues in the CDR3. V lost 6 bases to trimming and J lost 2 bases, with 10 bases between them. Germline V gene lookup returns CDR1 MNHEY and CDR2 SVGAGI. This chain's CDR3 is CASRIDSNTEAFF. As DNA, the CDR3 is TGTGCCAGCAGGATAGACAGCAACACTGAAGCTTTCTTT.